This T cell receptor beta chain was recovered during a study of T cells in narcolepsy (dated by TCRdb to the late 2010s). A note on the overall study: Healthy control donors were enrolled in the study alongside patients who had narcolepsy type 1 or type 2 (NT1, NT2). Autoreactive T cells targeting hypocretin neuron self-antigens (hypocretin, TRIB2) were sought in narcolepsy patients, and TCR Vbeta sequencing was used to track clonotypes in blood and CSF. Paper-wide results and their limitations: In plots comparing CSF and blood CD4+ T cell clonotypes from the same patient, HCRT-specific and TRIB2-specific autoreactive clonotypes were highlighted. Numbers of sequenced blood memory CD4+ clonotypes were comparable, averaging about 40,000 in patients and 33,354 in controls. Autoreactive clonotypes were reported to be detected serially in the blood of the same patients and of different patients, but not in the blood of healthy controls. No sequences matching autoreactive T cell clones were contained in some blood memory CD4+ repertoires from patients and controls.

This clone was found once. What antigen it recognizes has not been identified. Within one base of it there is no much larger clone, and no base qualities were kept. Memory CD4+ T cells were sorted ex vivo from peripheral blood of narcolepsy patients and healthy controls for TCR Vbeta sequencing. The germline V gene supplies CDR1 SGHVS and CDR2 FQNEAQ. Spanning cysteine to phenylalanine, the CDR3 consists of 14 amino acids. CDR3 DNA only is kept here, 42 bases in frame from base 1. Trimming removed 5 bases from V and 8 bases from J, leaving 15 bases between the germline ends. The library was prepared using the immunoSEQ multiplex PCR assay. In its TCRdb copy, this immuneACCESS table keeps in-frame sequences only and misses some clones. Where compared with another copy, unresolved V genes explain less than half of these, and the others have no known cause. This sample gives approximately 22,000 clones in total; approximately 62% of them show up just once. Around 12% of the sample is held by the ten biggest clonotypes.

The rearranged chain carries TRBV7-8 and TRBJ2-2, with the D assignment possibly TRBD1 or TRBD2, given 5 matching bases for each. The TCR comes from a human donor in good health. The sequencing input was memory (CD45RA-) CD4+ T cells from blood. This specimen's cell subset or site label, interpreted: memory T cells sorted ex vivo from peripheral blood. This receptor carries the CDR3 CASSLLARQGELFF. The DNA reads TGTGCCAGCAGCCTCCTAGCCCGACAGGGGGAGCTGTTTTTT.